This is a list of T cell receptor beta chains from one sample in a study of blood T cell repertoires in COVID-19. The protocol was immunoSEQ multiplex PCR, while the TCRdb copy is restricted to in-frame clones and leaves out a portion. The sample holds approximately 67,000 clones, approximately 87% seen once. Sample: peripheral blood. These receptors came from a man aged 50-59 years with active COVID-19. CDR3s include the opening cysteine and the closing phenylalanine or tryptophan. The D gene is left open where the match is weak. Expanded clones are given a class, and other clones once, few, many or no size at all.

v_gene: TRBV7-3
d_gene: TRBD2
j_gene: TRBJ2-3
len: 17
abundance: .
CDR3nt: TGTGCCAGCAGCTTACGGAGAGCGGGAGGCCACACAGATACGCAGTATTTT
CDR3aa: CASSLRRAGGHTDTQYF

v_gene: TRBV7-2
d_gene: TRBD2
j_gene: TRBJ2-2
len: 18
abundance: .
CDR3nt: TGTGCCAGCAGCGAATCGCGGCTAGCGGGGGGGGACACCGGGGAGCTGTTTTTT
CDR3aa: CASSESRLAGGDTGELFF

v_gene: TRBV4-3
d_gene: .
j_gene: TRBJ1-1
len: 13
abundance: .
CDR3nt: TGCGCCAGCAGCCAAGACTTGAACACTGAAGCTTTCTTT
CDR3aa: CASSQDLNTEAFF

v_gene: TRBV28
d_gene: TRBD1
j_gene: TRBJ1-2
len: 14
abundance: .
CDR3nt: TGTGCCAGCAGTGCATTAGACAGGGACTATGGCTACACCTTC
CDR3aa: CASSALDRDYGYTF

v_gene: TRBV9
d_gene: TRBD2
j_gene: TRBJ2-2
len: 14
abundance: once
CDR3nt: TGTGCCAGCAGCGGGCTAGCGGGCGCCGGGGAGCTGTTTTTT
CDR3aa: CASSGLAGAGELFF

v_gene: TRBV7-2
d_gene: .
j_gene: TRBJ1-1
len: 15
abundance: .
CDR3nt: TGTGCCAGCAGCCGTGAGTTGGGCTTGAACACTGAAGCTTTCTTT
CDR3aa: CASSRELGLNTEAFF

v_gene: TRBV18
d_gene: .
j_gene: TRBJ1-2
len: 13
abundance: .
CDR3nt: TGTGCCAGCTCACCAGACAGCAACTATGGCTACACCTTC
CDR3aa: CASSPDSNYGYTF

v_gene: TRBV5-5
d_gene: .
j_gene: TRBJ2-2
len: 18
abundance: .
CDR3nt: TGTGCCAGCAGACCAACCGACATTCCACTCTCCAACACCGGGGAGCTGTTTTTT
CDR3aa: CASRPTDIPLSNTGELFF

v_gene: TRBV3-1/TRBV3-2
d_gene: TRBD2
j_gene: TRBJ2-1
len: 17
abundance: .
CDR3nt: TGTGCCAGCAGCCAAGACGCCACTAGCGGAAGCTACAATGAGCAGTTCTTC
CDR3aa: CASSQDATSGSYNEQFF

v_gene: TRBV9
d_gene: TRBD1
j_gene: TRBJ1-1
len: 12
abundance: .
CDR3nt: TGTGCCAGCAGCCAGGGGGGTTTAGAAGCTTTCTTT
CDR3aa: CASSQGGLEAFF

v_gene: TRBV6-6
d_gene: .
j_gene: TRBJ2-6
len: 13
abundance: .
CDR3nt: TGTGCCAGCAGCCCTACCTCCCAGGGGGTCCTGACTTTC
CDR3aa: CASSPTSQGVLTF

v_gene: TRBV7-9
d_gene: .
j_gene: TRBJ2-3
len: 12
abundance: .
CDR3nt: TGTGCCAGCACGGAGAGGGCAGATACGCAGTATTTT
CDR3aa: CASTERADTQYF

v_gene: TRBV28
d_gene: TRBD1
j_gene: TRBJ2-7
len: 14
abundance: .
CDR3nt: TGTGCCAGCAGATCCCCGGGACAGGGTGGTTATCAGTACTTC
CDR3aa: CASRSPGQGGYQYF

v_gene: TRBV30
d_gene: TRBD2
j_gene: TRBJ2-1
len: 15
abundance: .
CDR3nt: TGTGCCTGGAGTGGAATGGGGGGAGGGCCAAATGAGCAGTTCTTC
CDR3aa: CAWSGMGGGPNEQFF

v_gene: TRBV7-7
d_gene: .
j_gene: TRBJ2-5
len: 15
abundance: .
CDR3nt: TGTGCTAGCAGCCCCGGAGGAGGGGGCATCGAGACCCAGTACTTC
CDR3aa: CASSPGGGGIETQYF

v_gene: TRBV4-2
d_gene: .
j_gene: TRBJ2-2
len: 17
abundance: .
CDR3nt: TGTGCCAGCAGCCAAGTACTCGCGAAGGCGGGCACCGGGGAGCTGTTTTTT
CDR3aa: CASSQVLAKAGTGELFF

v_gene: TRBV6-2/TRBV6-3
d_gene: TRBD2
j_gene: TRBJ2-7
len: 14
abundance: .
CDR3nt: TGTGCCAGCAGTTACGGGACTAGCGGGTACGAGCAGTACTTC
CDR3aa: CASSYGTSGYEQYF

v_gene: TRBV27
d_gene: TRBD1
j_gene: TRBJ2-3
len: 14
abundance: .
CDR3nt: TGTGCCAGCAGTTTAGACAGGGGGACAGATACGCAGTATTTT
CDR3aa: CASSLDRGTDTQYF

v_gene: TRBV4-1
d_gene: .
j_gene: TRBJ1-2
len: 14
abundance: .
CDR3nt: TGCGCCAGCAGCCAAGAGGGGAGGACGGGTGGCTACACCTTC
CDR3aa: CASSQEGRTGGYTF

v_gene: TRBV4-1
d_gene: TRBD2
j_gene: TRBJ2-7
len: 18
abundance: .
CDR3nt: TGCGCCAGCAGCCAAGATCCTAGAAGTAGCGGGCGGAGCTACGAGCAGTACTTC
CDR3aa: CASSQDPRSSGRSYEQYF

v_gene: TRBV29-1
d_gene: .
j_gene: TRBJ1-1
len: 13
abundance: .
CDR3nt: TGCAGCCCCGAGGTGTTTCCGAACACTGAAGCTTTCTTT
CDR3aa: CSPEVFPNTEAFF

v_gene: TRBV5-6
d_gene: TRBD2
j_gene: TRBJ2-3
len: 16
abundance: .
CDR3nt: TGTGCCAGCAGCTTGTGGGCGGGAGTAAGGGCAGATACGCAGTATTTT
CDR3aa: CASSLWAGVRADTQYF

v_gene: TRBV7-2
d_gene: TRBD2
j_gene: TRBJ2-2
len: 18
abundance: .
CDR3nt: TGTGCCAGCAGCCTCACCATGACTAGCGGGAGGGCCTACGGGGAGCTGTTTTTT
CDR3aa: CASSLTMTSGRAYGELFF

v_gene: TRBV5-1
d_gene: .
j_gene: TRBJ2-7
len: 13
abundance: .
CDR3nt: TGCGCCAGCAGCTGGGCCAGGGATAACGAGCAGTACTTC
CDR3aa: CASSWARDNEQYF

v_gene: TRBV11-2
d_gene: .
j_gene: TRBJ2-5
len: 12
abundance: .
CDR3nt: TGTGCCAGCAGCTTTCAGGGGCTGGGAGAGCACTTC
CDR3aa: CASSFQGLGEHF

v_gene: TRBV28
d_gene: .
j_gene: TRBJ2-7
len: 15
abundance: .
CDR3nt: TGTGCCAGCAGTTACCGGGGTAGCCCCATTTACGAGCAGTACTTC
CDR3aa: CASSYRGSPIYEQYF

v_gene: TRBV24-1
d_gene: TRBD1
j_gene: TRBJ1-1
len: 15
abundance: .
CDR3nt: TGTGCCACCAGTGATTTTGGGACAGCAAACACTGAAGCTTTCTTT
CDR3aa: CATSDFGTANTEAFF

v_gene: TRBV5-4
d_gene: TRBD2
j_gene: TRBJ2-2
len: 18
abundance: .
CDR3nt: TGTGCCAGCAGTAAAGAGGTGGGCACTAGCGGGAGCCCCGGGGAGCTGTTTTTT
CDR3aa: CASSKEVGTSGSPGELFF

v_gene: TRBV29-1
d_gene: TRBD2
j_gene: TRBJ2-5
len: 17
abundance: .
CDR3nt: TGCAGCGTTGAAGTGCCTAGCGGGATCCCCTACCAAGAGACCCAGTACTTC
CDR3aa: CSVEVPSGIPYQETQYF